This T cell receptor (beta chain) came from a study of OX40 agonist ivuxolimab in advanced cancers. Background on the study: Partial responses were achieved by three patients: one hepatocellular carcinoma, two cutaneous melanoma.

Sampling times: baseline, cycle 4 day 1, cycle 7 day 1. V lost 5 bases and J lost 2; bases outside the gene matches: 14. CDR1 SEHNR and CDR2 FQNEAQ come from the germline V gene (reference sequence). There are 17 residues in the CDR3. Study-wide results and caveats: Low clonal expansion, among the lowest seen, marked partial responders at 0.1-3.0 mg/kg.

Some clones are missing from TCRdb's copy, which holds only in-frame ones; the method was immunoSEQ multiplex PCR. The table has roughly 77,000 clones, approximately 84% seen once. In regard to this clone: Its antigen is as yet unknown.

This clonotype was sampled from an adult with an advanced solid tumor such as melanoma, head and neck, liver or kidney cancer. V and J are TRBV7-9 and TRBJ1-1, with TRBD1 identical over 7 bases. The specimen was CD4+ or CD8+ T cells sorted from blood, collected in a trial of the OX40 agonist ivuxolimab. The CDR3 protein is CASSPRRTGQFNTEAFF. DNA for the CDR3: TGTGCCAGCAGCCCACGTAGGACAGGACAATTTAACACTGAAGCTTTCTTT.